A selection of T cell receptor beta chains follows, all from one sample in a study of T cells in Graves' hyperthyroidism and ophthalmopathy. A single record per CDR3 protein comes from TCRdb applying MiXCR to the multiplex PCR reads. The table has 250,000 to 300,000 distinct CDR3 sequences, around 15% seen once. Sequencing was carried out using blood. These TCRs come from a woman aged 40 to 55 with Graves' hyperthyroidism. Each CDR3 is given without its conserved first and last residue.

TRBV27,TRBJ2-5,12,ASSPKREGETQY
TRBV6-6,TRBJ2-7,13,ASSYLSGRQGEQY
TRBV19,TRBJ1-1,12,ASSKGTANTEAF
TRBV7-3,TRBJ2-3,14,ASSLGREGPKDTQY
TRBV20-1,TRBJ1-6,12,SARVGAVNSPLH
TRBV29-1,TRBJ2-1,14,SVEGLARGTYNEQF
TRBV20-1,TRBJ2-3,12,SASFGTPTDTQY
TRBV29-1,TRBJ2-1,11,SVVRPGRREQF
TRBV6-1,TRBJ2-1,11,ASTPTGGYEQF
TRBV24-1,TRBJ2-2,15,ATSADQGREHTGELF
TRBV27,TRBJ1-4,13,ASSLGRGSNEKLF
TRBV6-1,TRBJ2-7,15,ASSVEASGSGVYEQY
TRBV24-1,TRBJ2-3,14,ATSDTASGSTDTQY
TRBV29-1,TRBJ2-5,13,SVEVGTSGSETQY